The T cell receptor (beta chain) under discussion was sequenced for a study of cytomegalovirus exposure and HLA in healthy donors (dated by TCRdb to between 2016 and 2019). Study-level background: In an earlier analysis of around 540 of the donors, 250 to 350 Gb of sequence data and roughly 100 million unique TCR beta sequences from about 179 million T cells were reported. Approximately 310 gigabases of sequencing data and around 87 million unique TCR sequences were included in an early release covering several hundred HLA-typed donors. Among the approximately 400 genotyped donors, about 83% belonged to the genetic ancestry cluster associated with self-reported Caucasian donors. The study aimed to test whether cataloging public T cell receptors could reveal signatures of past pathogen exposure. The study profiled the T cell repertoires of under 850 subjects by immunosequencing and related them to cytomegalovirus serostatus. Besides the first cohort of roughly 640 subjects, a separate validation cohort made up of 120 different subjects was used. To predict cytomegalovirus infection status, the study combined high-throughput TCR immunosequencing, statistical association of individual TCRs with disease status, and machine learning. In a later analysis, previously published TCR beta repertoires from 550 to 750 donors were re-analyzed and high-resolution HLA genotyping was added so that TCR occurrence patterns could be studied. The later analysis used no new phenotypic data to find candidate immune exposures, relying instead on TCR beta sequences and their occurrence across donors. An earlier analysis of 587 of the donors used high-throughput TCR beta sequencing to judge whether each TCR beta V gene segment behaved as functional or pseudogenic. Donor age, sex, ethnicity and CMV serostatus were compiled together with the repertoire data. Genome-wide SNP genotypes for about three fifths of the roughly 670 donors were used in a later genetic analysis, which treated that subset as a discovery cohort. All discovery cohort repertoires had been generated on a single sequencing platform. Class I and class II HLA loci were covered by the typing at four-digit resolution. The number of donors typed differed by locus, with about 629-630 for A, B, C, DRB1 and DQB1, 522 for DQA1, 600 to 610 for DPA1, and around 460 for DPB1. Because of strong linkage in the cohort, five DR-DQ haplotypes were treated as single units for association and clustering. Across some 400 genotyped donors of the cohort, an average of roughly 200,000 unique TCR beta nucleotide sequences per donor were sequenced, and approximately 17% of those sequences were non-productive. What the work shows at the level of the full study, not this receptor alone: The presence/absence analyses assumed that sequencing depth was roughly uniform across donors, and that assumption may not be true. The authors suggested that the approach could potentially be extended to other disease states and immunological phenotypes. A later analysis associated about 17,000 TCR beta sequences with specific HLA alleles at a false discovery rate of 0.05. In vitro tests confirmed that three of the cytomegalovirus-associated TCR beta chains recognize cytomegalovirus antigens. A later analysis found that TCR association rates varied across HLA loci, with DRB1 alleles showing the most associated TCRs and HLA-C alleles the fewest. Because counts were too low, some 17 rarely observed V segments, including chromosome 9 orphons, were excluded from the earlier analysis of some 590 of the donors. Compared with the 666-donor mean, donors in an Asian-associated ancestry cluster had fewer N-insertions in productive TCRs, according to a later genetic analysis. A further reported finding was that TCR beta sequences accurately predicted the HLA-A and HLA-B alleles for most subjects in the first cohort. A cluster of highly shared sequence variants was judged likely to represent a technical artifact of the sequencing pipeline. The only immune exposure information available for the cohort was CMV serostatus. The classifier was reported to diagnose cytomegalovirus status with high specificity and sensitivity in both the original cohort and the validation cohort. Across donors, most TCR sequences were observed very rarely, whereas some public TCRs were present in many individuals. V-gene and J-gene trimming of TCR beta chains was associated with a missense DCLRE1C variant in a later genetic analysis, and the association was replicated in an independent cohort. In a later analysis, HLA-associated TCR beta chains were found to be more clonally expanded and to have lower generation probabilities than equally common non-associated chains. This cohort had only TCR beta chains sequenced, and the lack of alpha or paired-chain data limited which features could be detected. Most CMV-associated TCR beta chains appeared to be HLA-restricted in a later analysis, and the HLA associations seemed to be driven largely by CMV exposure. Because some donors lacked HLA typing at each locus, the association tests relied only on the typed subset. Correlated functional status among segregating V segments might be attributable to linkage disequilibrium, but an unknown experimental factor could not be ruled out. In an earlier analysis of some 540 of the donors, most TCR beta V segments appeared in productive rearrangements about 87% or about 30% of the time, broadly matching IMGT annotations. Several of the top co-occurrence clusters appeared to be linked to parvovirus B19, influenza, CMV and Epstein-Barr virus, according to a later analysis. When HLA alleles, especially DR and DQ, strongly co-occurred, attributing TCR associations to individual alleles was difficult. The study listed 164 TCR beta chains as associated with cytomegalovirus.

Library creation used the immunoSEQ multiplex PCR assay. For the multiplex PCR, a mixture combining 60 forward primers for TCR Vbeta segments and 13 reverse primers for TCR Jbeta segments was used. Amplification of the CDR3 region of rearranged TCR beta genes was performed with a multiplex PCR assay on genomic DNA. Amplified TCR beta libraries were sequenced as 87-base-pair reads on the Illumina HiSeq System. Concerning the study's data processing: A later analysis counted about 80 million unique TCR beta chains across the 670 or so repertoires, and some 12 million of these chains were shared by at least two donors. Raw reads were error-corrected and collapsed into unique sequences by a nearest-neighbor algorithm in which closely related sequences were merged to remove PCR and sequencing errors. CDR3 sequences were aligned to IMGT reference sequences to assign V, D and J gene segments. For a sequence to be retained, a match of at least six nucleotides to both a V gene segment and a J gene segment was required. Rearrangements were classified as productive when the CDR3 lacked stop codons and remained in frame with V and J, and all other rearrangements were classified as non-productive. CDR3 was defined by IMGT convention, running from the second conserved V-encoded cysteine to the conserved J-encoded phenylalanine. Sequences without an unambiguous match to a single V gene segment were excluded from the earlier analysis of 450 to 650 of the donors. An earlier analysis of several hundred of the donors called V segments functional above 56.7% productive rearrangements and segregating when the between-donor standard deviation exceeded 5%. A statistical classification framework was built for diagnosing cytomegalovirus status from the catalog of TCR beta chain sequences. In a later analysis, TCR nucleotide sequences were compared against IMGT/GENE-DB human TR gene sequences so that V and J genes could be assigned. The TCRdist pipeline was used in a later analysis to assign CDR3 sequences and most-parsimonious VDJ recombination scenarios. In a later analysis, each TCR beta chain was defined by its CDR3 amino acid sequence together with its V-gene family, and reads lacking a unique V-gene family were excluded. As a way to deal with suspected cross-contamination and a sequencing artifact, a later analysis dropped roughly 600 nucleotide sequences that were highly shared and had low generation probability. For each public chain, a later analysis derived a clonal expansion index from normalized ranks of inferred template counts within each repertoire. In a later analysis, generation probabilities were computed using a VDJ recombination model fitted to out-of-frame rearrangements, and the results were checked against IGoR. In a later analysis, TCR-TCR, TCR-HLA and TCR-CMV co-occurrence was scored with hypergeometric tests, and a repertoire-size bias correction was applied to TCR pairs. To estimate false discovery rates, a later analysis permuted the HLA or CMV assignments 20 times. In a later analysis, co-occurring TCRs were grouped with DBSCAN, and TCRdist sequence similarity was added when clustering was performed within HLA-allele-positive subsets. Repertoires with fewer than 30,000 or more than 120,000 public chains, plus five repertoires with anomalous nucleotide sharing, were excluded from co-occurrence clustering. TCRdb stores this immuneACCESS table with in-frame sequences only. Part of the clones is absent; in the studies checked, under half of the shortfall reflects unresolved V genes, and no reason is known for the rest. V and J calls and clone size are those listed in that table; D and trimming were worked out from the DNA. This sample comprises under 200,000 clones, around 80% of them detected only once. About 4.5% of the sample is in the top ten clones.

With regard to this clone: Which antigen it targets is not known. Per-nucleotide qualities are absent, and no much larger clonotype sits a single base away.

The cohort was made up of around 720 healthy bone marrow donors. All cohort members were sampled while nominally healthy, although unrecorded immune exposures were likely present. The donor tested CMV seronegative, placing the donor among the 350 to 400 seronegative members of the cohort. A peripheral blood sample was provided by each donor, and peripheral blood mononuclear cells were used for TCR beta sequencing. The Qiagen DNeasy Blood Extraction Kit was used to extract genomic DNA from the blood cell samples. Input material: PBMCs. The clonotype was recovered from a man aged 25 to 45 in good health and CMV-seronegative.

The sequenced DNA: TGTGCCAGCAGGGTGCAGGGGTGGATCTACGAGCAGTACTTC. The resulting protein is CASRVQGWIYEQYF. Recombination linked TRBV2 to TRBJ2-7; the best D guess is TRBD1, with 6 bases matching. Trimming removed 6 bases from V and 3 bases from J, leaving 15 bases between the germline ends. The CDR3 numbers 14 residues from cysteine through phenylalanine. Only the CDR3 region is kept as DNA, spanning 42 bases read in frame from base 1. The germline V gene provides CDR1 SNHLY and CDR2 FYNNEI.